The rows below give T cell receptor beta chains drawn from one sample of a study of shared clonotypes between healthy human individuals. Using immunoSEQ multiplex PCR, the repertoire was profiled, and TCRdb retains in-frame clones only, with some absent. The data contain 1.5 million to 1.9 million clones, 95% to 99% of them seen just once; the ten biggest clones take up approximately 0.45%. The material sequenced was naive CD4+ T cells sorted from blood. Receptor source: a man aged 30 to 45 in good health. CDR3s include the opening cysteine and the closing phenylalanine or tryptophan. The D gene is left open where the match is weak. Clone size is shown for a subset of rows, as once, few, many or a class of expanded clone.

13,NA,TRBV5-1,once,TRBJ2-2,CASSSQGTGELFF,TGCGCCAGCAGCTCGCAGGGCACCGGGGAGCTGTTTTTT
13,NA,TRBV9,NA,TRBJ2-3,CASSVGAADTQYF,TGTGCCAGCAGCGTAGGTGCGGCAGATACGCAGTATTTT
12,NA,TRBV5-6,NA,TRBJ2-7,CASSYGLYEQYF,TGTGCCAGCAGCTACGGACTGTACGAGCAGTACTTC
15,TRBD2,TRBV7-9,once,TRBJ2-7,CASSGRAGLSYEQYF,TGTGCCAGCAGCGGGAGGGCGGGACTCTCCTACGAGCAGTACTTC
13,NA,TRBV29-1,NA,TRBJ1-2,CSVDKGYAAGYTF,TGCAGCGTTGATAAGGGATATGCCGCTGGCTACACCTTC
14,NA,TRBV7-6,NA,TRBJ1-1,CASSWIGGRGEAFF,TGTGCCAGCAGCTGGATAGGAGGACGGGGTGAAGCTTTCTTT
17,TRBD2,TRBV9,NA,TRBJ2-3,CASSVGKPGLPYLTQYF,TGTGCCAGCAGCGTAGGAAAGCCGGGACTACCTTATCTGACGCAGTATTTT
15,TRBD1,TRBV19,once,TRBJ1-2,CASSNLGQGNYGYTF,TGTGCCAGTAGTAATTTGGGACAGGGTAACTATGGCTACACCTTC
12,NA,TRBV11-1,NA,TRBJ1-1,CACQGMNTEAFF,TGTGCCTGCCAGGGGATGAACACTGAAGCTTTCTTT
14,NA,TRBV29-1,NA,TRBJ2-2,CSVDTGTLTGELFF,TGCAGCGTTGACACCGGGACATTAACCGGGGAGCTGTTTTTT
19,TRBD2,TRBV7-2,NA,TRBJ2-7,CASSLYLGLAGGRSYEQYF,TGTGCCAGCAGCTTATACTTAGGACTAGCGGGTGGACGATCCTACGAGCAGTACTTC
17,TRBD2,TRBV9,NA,TRBJ2-7,CASSVSASGSHFYEQYF,TGTGCCAGCAGCGTCTCGGCTAGCGGGAGCCACTTCTACGAGCAGTACTTC
16,NA,TRBV11-3,NA,TRBJ2-1,CASSRAPGHPYNEQFF,TGTGCCAGCAGCCGGGCACCGGGACACCCCTACAATGAGCAGTTCTTC
15,TRBD1,TRBV11-2,NA,TRBJ2-1,CASSLGDRVGNEQFF,TGTGCCAGCAGCTTAGGGGACAGGGTTGGGAATGAGCAGTTCTTC
14,NA,TRBV28,NA,TRBJ1-3,CASSPRGSGNTIYF,TGTGCCAGCAGCCCACGCGGCTCTGGAAACACCATATATTTT